The T cell receptor (beta chain) described here comes from a study of cytomegalovirus exposure and HLA in healthy donors. Germline-derived CDR1 and CDR2 are GTSNPN and SVGIG (reference sequence). The CDR3 extends over 16 amino acids. V was clipped by 3 bases and J by 5 bases; unmatched bases: 12. The data were produced by immunoSEQ multiplex PCR, yet TCRdb's version contains in-frame clones alone and is incomplete. The data show about 180,000 clones, around 84% seen once. The chain carries TRBV30 and TRBJ2-1; 8 nucleotides match TRBD1. Material: PBMCs. This receptor was obtained from a man aged 18 to 30 in good health and CMV-seropositive. CDR3 in DNA: TGTGCCTGGAGGGCATATCCCGGGACAGGAGACAATGAGCAGTTCTTC. It is translated as CAWRAYPGTGDNEQFF.